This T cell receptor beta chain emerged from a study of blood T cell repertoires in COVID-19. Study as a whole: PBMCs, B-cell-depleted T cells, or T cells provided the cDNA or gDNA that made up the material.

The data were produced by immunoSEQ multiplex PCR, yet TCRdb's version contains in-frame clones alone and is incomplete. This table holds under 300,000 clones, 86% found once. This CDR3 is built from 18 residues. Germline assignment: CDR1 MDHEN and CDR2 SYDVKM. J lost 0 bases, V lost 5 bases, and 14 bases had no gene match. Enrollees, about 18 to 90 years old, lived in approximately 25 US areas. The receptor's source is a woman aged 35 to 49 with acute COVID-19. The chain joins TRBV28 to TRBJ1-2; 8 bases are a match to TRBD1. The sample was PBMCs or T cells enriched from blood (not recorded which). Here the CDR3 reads CASSRYLGQGGANYGYTF. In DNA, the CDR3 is TGTGCCAGCAGTAGATACCTCGGACAGGGAGGGGCTAACTATGGCTACACCTTC.